The 4 T cell receptor beta chains reported below all come from one sample, sequenced in a study of blood T cell repertoires in COVID-19. Data came from immunoSEQ multiplex PCR; TCRdb stores just in-frame clones and leaves some out. The data show 150,000 to 200,000 clones, with approximately 86% seen just once and 2.5% to 4% held by the top ten. The sample consisted of peripheral blood. The receptors were gathered from a man between 65 and 85 years old with acute or convalescent COVID-19.

The chain employs TRBV5-1 and TRBJ2-5; TRBD1 aligns across 9 bases. This CDR3 contains 15 residues. The trim removed 3 bases at V and 5 bases at J, leaving 8 bases unmatched. Per germline, CDR1 SGHRS and CDR2 YFSETQ. The CDR3 spells CASSSTGGGIETQYF. Here the CDR3 DNA reads TGCGCCAGCAGCTCGACAGGGGGTGGAATCGAGACCCAGTACTTC.

The chain has TRBV6-2 or TRBV6-3 and TRBJ2-1, with a tentative D call TRBD2 (5 bases). The V end was cut by 6 bases, the J end by 4 bases, with 10 bases between. Germline V gene lookup returns CDR1 MNHEY and CDR2 SVGEGT. CDR3 length: 13 amino acids. CDR3 DNA sequence: TGTGCCAGCAGCCCGGACTCTTACAATGAGCAGTTCTTC. It specifies CASSPDSYNEQFF.

The rearrangement uses TRBV15 and TRBJ1-2, with D perhaps TRBD1 (5 bases). Trimming took off 0 bases at V and 2 bases at J, with 7 bases between the two ends. This CDR3 is built from 14 residues. Germline V gene lookup returns CDR1 LNHNV and CDR2 YYDKDF (reference sequence). The CDR3 nucleotides are TGTGCCACCAGCAGAGATCGGGGGAACTATGGCTACACCTTC. As protein: CATSRDRGNYGYTF.

On this clone: Distinct nucleotide sequences in the sample also encode this CDR3. The rearrangement uses TRBV18 and TRBJ2-7; 11 bases match TRBD2. Trimming at V came to 3 bases and at J to 3 bases, leaving 1 base not matched to a gene. The germline CDR1 and CDR2 sequences are KGHSH and LQKENI. The CDR3 is 14 amino acids. CDR3 nucleotide sequence: TGTGCCAGCTCACCTGGGACTAGCGGCTACGAGCAGTACTTC. This sequence encodes CASSPGTSGYEQYF.